This entry features one T cell receptor beta chain sequence. Antigen: not known. Since all of the isolated RNA was reverse transcribed, expressed TCRB transcripts were what got sequenced. Only in-frame clones appear in the TCRdb table, and some are missing; sequencing was by immunoSEQ multiplex PCR. The table includes hundreds of thousands of clones, approximately 11% detected once. The data are from a study of beta chain features in type 1 diabetes. Study observations and caveats: For Type 1 diabetes patients, all four CD4+ subsets carried TCRB CDR3s that were moderately but significantly shorter.

V lost 2 bases, J lost 1 base, and 18 bases lay in between. The CDR3 covers 18 residues. This clonotype was obtained from a man aged 30 to 45 with type 1 diabetes. The sample was naive CD4+ T cells from blood. The rearrangement uses TRBV23-1 and TRBJ1-5; the D gene is possibly TRBD1 (6 bases). TRBV23-1 is identified as an open reading frame with a role that is uncertain. The CDR3 nucleotides are TGCGCCAGCAGTCAAGACAGGCTGGGGTATTGGAGCAATCAGCCCCAGCATTTT. Residues: CASSQDRLGYWSNQPQHF.